Shown below are 11 T cell receptor beta chains from a single sample sequenced in a study of cytotoxic CD8 clonotypes in ibrutinib-treated CLL. The method was immunoSEQ multiplex PCR; TCRdb's version includes in-frame clones alone and lacks a portion of them. Of more than 300,000 clones detected, about 77% appear once; the ten largest clones hold 6.7%. The sequencing used PBMCs, collected before ibrutinib treatment. All receptors derive from a human donor with chronic lymphocytic leukemia.

The J gene is TRBJ2-2, the V gene TRBV4-1, with 13 bases aligning to TRBD2. V was pared by 3 bases and J by 6 bases, with 13 bases of the junction left unmatched. In germline, CDR1 is MGHRA, CDR2 YSYEKL. There are 19 residues in the CDR3. CDR3 sequence: CASSHVPRTSGSSAGELFF. The CDR3 bases are TGCGCCAGCAGCCATGTGCCAAGGACTAGCGGGAGTAGTGCCGGGGAGCTGTTTTTT.

The chain has TRBV12-5 and TRBJ1-2, with 8 positions matching TRBD1. Germline CDR1 and CDR2: LGHNT and FRNRAP. The CDR3 loop spans 13 amino acids. The V segment lost 7 bases and the J segment 6 bases; nucleotides outside the gene matches: 7. CDR3 amino acids: CASDRTGIDGYTF. The CDR3 region has the DNA TGTGCTAGTGACCGGACAGGGATAGATGGCTACACCTTC.

The chain is built from TRBV6-4 and TRBJ2-1; 12 nucleotides match TRBD2. The CDR3 is 16 residues long. Unmatched junction bases numbered 7, after V lost 6 bases and J lost 4 bases. Germline V gene sequence: CDR1 MRHNA, CDR2 SNTAGT. The CDR3 sequence: CASSRTSGVPYNEQFF. Written as DNA, the CDR3 is TGTGCCAGCAGCCGGACTAGCGGGGTTCCTTACAATGAGCAGTTCTTC.

The chain recombines TRBV19 with TRBJ2-3; 10 bases agree with TRBD2. In germline, CDR1 is LNHDA, CDR2 SQIVND (reference sequence). V trimming: 3 bases; J trimming: 6 bases; junction bases outside the gene matches: 3. The CDR3 loop spans 14 amino acids. The CDR3 DNA sequence: TGTGCCAGTAGTATCTCTAGCGGGAGTGATACGCAGTATTTT. Amino acids: CASSISSGSDTQYF.

This clone has just a few counts. The V call is TRBV30, the J call TRBJ1-1; D not resolved. The V and J ends lost 0 bases and 0 bases respectively, with 8 bases between them. The CDR3 totals 14 residues. Per germline, CDR1 GTSNPN and CDR2 SVGIG (reference sequence). The CDR3 DNA is TGTGCCTGGAGTGTATTTCAGCTGAACACTGAAGCTTTCTTT. Translation: CAWSVFQLNTEAFF.

The CDR3 nucleotides are TGTGCCAGCAGTGAAGACGGTTACCCCTACGAGCAGTACTTC. Residues: CASSEDGYPYEQYF. The chain employs TRBV25-1 and TRBJ2-7; D not certain. Germline CDR1 reads MGHDK; CDR2 reads SYGVNS. Trimming stripped 2 bases from V and 2 bases from J, with 10 bases between. This CDR3 comprises 14 residues.

This CDR3 reads CASSQDGQPQETQYF. CDR3 DNA sequence: TGCGCCAGCAGCCAAGATGGCCAACCTCAAGAGACCCAGTACTTC. The V call is TRBV4-3, the J call TRBJ2-5; no reliable D call. This CDR3 has 15 residues. The V gene's germline CDR1 is LGHNA and CDR2 YSLEER. V lost 0 bases and J 2 bases, leaving 10 bases between the germline ends.

The chain employs TRBV7-3 and TRBJ1-2; D remains unclear. CDR3 length: 13 amino acids. Germline lookup yields CDR1 SGHTA and CDR2 FQGTGA. V lost 2 bases and J 3 bases, leaving 7 bases between the germline ends. This chain's CDR3 is CASSLGDHYGYTF. The CDR3 DNA reads as TGTGCCAGCAGCTTAGGGGATCACTATGGCTACACCTTC. Filled out from reference TRBV7-3 and TRBJ1-2, the complete variable domain reads GAGVSQTPSNKVTEKGKYVELRCDPISGHTALYWYRQSLGQGPEFLIYFQGTGAADDSGLPNDRFFAVRPEGSVSTLKIQRTERGDSAVYLCASSLGDHYGYTFGSGTRLTVV.

This clone was seen a few times. The rearrangement uses TRBV18 and TRBJ2-7; 7 nucleotides match TRBD1. This CDR3 contains 18 residues. CDR1 is KGHSH and CDR2 is LQKENI in the germline V gene. Trimming took 3 bases from V and 0 from J; bases not matched to a gene: 14. CDR3 protein: CASSPRTSQGVNSYEQYF. DNA of the CDR3: TGTGCCAGCTCACCCCGCACCAGCCAGGGGGTTAACTCCTACGAGCAGTACTTC.

The chain is built from TRBV7-2 and TRBJ2-7, with a weak D call TRBD1 (6 bases). Deletions cut 4 bases from V and 4 bases from J, with 23 bases between. Germline-derived CDR1 and CDR2 are SGHTA and FQGNSA. CDR3 length: 17 amino acids. CDR3 residues: CASSSPEHGGGWYEQYF. The CDR3 bases are TGTGCCAGCAGCTCGCCGGAACATGGGGGCGGGTGGTACGAGCAGTACTTC.

The chain has TRBV11-3 and TRBJ2-7; 7 bases line up with TRBD1. V was clipped by 5 bases and J by 6 bases; unmatched bases: 7. This CDR3 comprises 13 residues. Germline CDR1 SGHNT, CDR2 YENEEA. CDR3 loop: CASSPRDSGEQYF. CDR3 sequence (DNA): TGTGCCAGCAGCCCCCGGGACAGCGGCGAGCAGTACTTC.